This TCR beta chain was sequenced for a study of T cell changes during pregnancy in multiple sclerosis (dated by TCRdb to the late 2010s). Background for the entire study: Changes in the T cell repertoire over the course of pregnancy were examined in this study in women with multiple sclerosis.

Library construction relied on the immunoSEQ multiplex PCR assay. The table comes from immuneACCESS by way of TCRdb, which keeps in-frame sequences with V and J called. Part of the clones is missing from these tables; in studies checked, under half for an unresolved V gene and the rest for unknown reasons. Present in this sample are 35,000 to 45,000 clones, 91% of which were seen just once. Around 0.78% of the sample belongs to the ten largest clones. Relative to germline, V is missing 0 bases and J is missing 1 base, with 5 bases of the junction outside any gene match. Sequences SGHRS (CDR1) and YFSETQ (CDR2) are obtained from the germline V gene. The CDR3 covers 16 residues, taking in both the cysteine and the phenylalanine. Left in the record is the CDR3 DNA by itself, 48 bases read in frame from the first base. As concerns this clone: This clone's antigen is unknown. The record has no base qualities; no much larger clone is one base away.

Specimen: CD4+ T cells from peripheral blood mononuclear cells, collected before pregnancy. The receptor's source is a female donor with multiple sclerosis, enrolled in a pregnancy study. The rearrangement joined TRBV5-1 to TRBJ2-5, and TRBD2 matches 8 of the central bases. The sequenced DNA is TGCGCCAGCAGCTTGGGGAGCGGGGGTGTCCAAGAGACCCAGTACTTC. It specifies CASSLGSGGVQETQYF.